This passage covers 25 T cell receptor beta chains from one sample sequenced in a study of shared clonotypes between healthy human individuals. The protocol was immunoSEQ multiplex PCR, while the TCRdb copy is restricted to in-frame clones and leaves out a portion. The sample has nearly 1 million clones; approximately 76% are singletons. Specimen: memory CD4+ T cells sorted from blood. Subset noted: CD45RA-negative fraction. These receptor sequences come from a man younger than 30 in good health.

The chain carries TRBV5-4 and TRBJ1-1, with D perhaps matching TRBD1 (5 bases). Germline CDR1 SGHNT, CDR2 YYREEE (reference sequence). V was shortened by 4 bases and J by 2 bases, with 12 bases between the two germline ends. This CDR3 comprises 14 residues. This CDR3 reads CASSTGTVNTEAFF. The CDR3 region has the DNA TGTGCCAGCAGCACCGGGACGGTAAACACTGAAGCTTTCTTT.

V gene TRBV5-1 combines with J gene TRBJ2-2; D might be TRBD2 (6 bases). In germline, CDR1 is SGHRS, CDR2 YFSETQ. CDR3 length: 16 amino acids. V shed 0 bases and J shed 4 bases, with 13 bases lying between them. CDR3 bases: TGCGCCAGCAGCTTGGTAGGGCGGGGAGGCACCGGGGAGCTGTTTTTT. It translates to CASSLVGRGGTGELFF.

The rearrangement joins TRBV7-6 to TRBJ2-7; D is possibly TRBD1 (5 bases). The CDR3 length is 15 residues. The germline V gene encodes CDR1 SGHVS and CDR2 FNYEAQ. V lost 5 bases, J lost 4 bases, and 18 bases lay in between. The CDR3 region has the DNA TGTGCCAGCAGCCCCGGCTCTGGCAGGGTATACGAGCAGTACTTC. It codes for CASSPGSGRVYEQYF.

This clone was seen a single time. This rearrangement joins TRBV10-3 to TRBJ2-2; no firm D call. The germline V gene encodes CDR1 ENHRY and CDR2 SYGVKD. The CDR3 covers 16 residues. Trimming left V 3 bases short and J 4 bases short, with 15 bases between. The CDR3 reads CAISDPGKAPTGELFF. In nucleotides, the CDR3 is TGTGCCATCAGTGATCCAGGAAAAGCGCCCACCGGGGAGCTGTTTTTT.

This sequence joins TRBV28 and TRBJ2-1, with 11 nucleotides matching TRBD2. From germline, CDR1 is MDHEN and CDR2 SYDVKM. V shed 8 bases, J shed 5 bases, and the junction held 5 bases outside the gene matches. The CDR3 is 14 amino acids. DNA for the CDR3: TGTGCCAGCTACACTAGCGGGGGTCACAATGAGCAGTTCTTC. It is translated as CASYTSGGHNEQFF.

The chain couples TRBV11-1 to TRBJ1-1; D gene uncertain. CDR1 is SGHAT, CDR2 FQDESV, per germline (reference sequence). Trimming left V 1 base short and J 4 bases short, with 7 bases between. This CDR3 has 13 amino acids. CDR3 nucleotides: TGTGCCAGCAGCTTAGACGGTTTCACTGAAGCTTTCTTT. Residues: CASSLDGFTEAFF.

As regards this clone: Other DNA sequences in the sample encode the same CDR3. The chain recombines TRBV30 with TRBJ2-3; no definite D call. CDR3 length equals 14 residues. Per the germline V gene, CDR1 is GTSNPN and CDR2 is SVGIG (reference sequence). V dropped 0 bases and J dropped 3 bases, with 10 bases sitting between them. CDR3 loop: CAWSVSSRTDTQYF. The CDR3 nucleotides read TGTGCCTGGAGTGTTTCCTCTAGAACAGATACGCAGTATTTT.

Note on this clone: One base separates it from a far larger clone, so it is likely a read error. The V gene is TRBV5-1, the J gene TRBJ2-5; D may be TRBD1 (6 bases). Germline V gene sequence: CDR1 SGHRS, CDR2 YFSETQ. V was cut by 2 bases and J by 5 bases, with 16 bases left in between. The CDR3 has 15 amino acids. CDR3 sequence (DNA): TGCGCCAGCAGCTTAATCGGGACAAAGGGGGAGACCCAGTACTTC. The encoded protein is CASSLIGTKGETQYF.

This clone was observed once. This chain connects TRBV5-4 to TRBJ1-6, with D unclear. The germline V gene encodes CDR1 SGHNT and CDR2 YYREEE (reference sequence). This CDR3 comprises 14 residues. The germline V and J ends were trimmed by 4 bases and 9 bases, with 14 bases remaining between them. The DNA for the CDR3 is TGTGCCAGCAGCAACCGGGAACTTAGTTCACCCCTCCACTTT. It encodes CASSNRELSSPLHF.

CDR3 region: CASSFGQGAQGYTF. The CDR3 DNA reads as TGTGCCAGCAGCTTTGGACAGGGGGCGCAGGGCTACACCTTC. The V and J genes are TRBV7-6 and TRBJ1-2; 11 bases are a match to TRBD1. V lost 3 bases and J lost 8; bases outside the gene matches: 5. The CDR3 length is 14 residues. The germline V gene encodes CDR1 SGHVS and CDR2 FNYEAQ.

This clone was seen only a few times. The rearrangement joins TRBV6-5 to TRBJ1-5; 10 bases are shared with TRBD1. J was trimmed by 4 bases and V by 8 bases; bases with no gene match: 2. The CDR3 extends over 13 amino acids. The germline gives CDR1 MNHEY, CDR2 SVGAGI. CDR3 sequence (DNA): TGTGCCAGCGGGACAGGGGTAAATCAGCCCCAGCATTTT. Protein sequence: CASGTGVNQPQHF.

The rearrangement uses TRBV14 and TRBJ2-5, with D hard to call. V was shortened by 0 bases and J by 4 bases, with 18 bases between the two germline ends. CDR3 length equals 17 residues. Germline V gene sequence: CDR1 SGHDN, CDR2 FVKESK. CDR3 nucleotide sequence: TGTGCCAGCAGCCAAGATTTAGGTTCGAACTATCGAGAGACCCAGTACTTC. Translated, it gives CASSQDLGSNYRETQYF.

This clone was seen a handful of times. V is TRBV29-1 and J is TRBJ1-3; D is unresolved. The CDR3 runs 14 residues. Germline CDR1 SQVTM, CDR2 ANQGSEA. Trimming cost V 2 bases and J 0 bases, with 8 bases left between them. The CDR3 here is CSVELVHSGNTIYF. CDR3 DNA sequence: TGCAGCGTTGAACTGGTACACTCTGGAAACACCATATATTTT.

This chain connects TRBV15 to TRBJ1-4, with D tentatively TRBD1 (6 bases). CDR1 LNHNV and CDR2 YYDKDF come from the germline V gene (reference sequence). The CDR3 contains 16 residues. Trimming took off 2 bases at V and 8 bases at J, with 18 bases between the two ends. The CDR3 region has the DNA TGTGCCACCAGCAGACGTCTCCACAGGGAATACGAAAAACTGTTTTTT. Its translation is CATSRRLHREYEKLFF. The whole variable domain, remainder taken from reference TRBV15 and TRBJ1-4, is DAMVIQNPRYQVTQFGKPVTLSCSQTLNHNVMYWYQQKSSQAPKLLFHYYDKDFNNEADTPDNFQSRRPNTSFCFLDIRSPGLGDTAMYLCATSRRLHREYEKLFFGSGTQLSVL.

The CDR3 nucleotides are TGTGCCAGCAGCGGGCCGCAAGAGACCCAGTACTTC. It specifies CASSGPQETQYF. The chain is built from TRBV6-1 and TRBJ2-5, with unresolved D. The CDR3 spans 12 residues. Germline V gene data show CDR1 as MNHNS and CDR2 as SASEGT. Trimming cost V 6 bases and J 2 bases, with 7 bases left between them.

This chain uses TRBV28 with TRBJ2-7; D is possibly TRBD2 (5 bases). CDR1 is MDHEN, CDR2 SYDVKM, per germline. V lost 6 bases, J lost 0 bases, and 15 bases lay in between. CDR3 size: 15 residues. CDR3 bases: TGTGCCAGCAGCCGGTACGTAGGGAGCTCCTACGAGCAGTACTTC. It is translated as CASSRYVGSSYEQYF.

J is TRBJ1-3 and V is TRBV29-1; tentative D call: TRBD1 (5 bases). The length of the CDR3 is 13 residues. Germline assignment: CDR1 SQVTM and CDR2 ANQGSEA. V was cut by 4 bases and J by 0 bases, with 7 bases left in between. CDR3 nucleotide sequence: TGCAGCGTTGCCAGGGACTCTGGAAACACCATATATTTT. Protein product: CSVARDSGNTIYF.

Note on this clone: Other DNA sequences in the same sample also yield this CDR3. This rearrangement joins TRBV6-1 to TRBJ2-3; D may be TRBD2 (5 bases). V lost 4 bases and J 3 bases, leaving 11 bases between the germline ends. The germline V gene has CDR1 MNHNS and CDR2 SASEGT. This CDR3 has 14 residues. The CDR3 is CASSVAGRTDTQYF. In nucleotides, the CDR3 is TGTGCCAGCAGTGTTGCGGGTCGTACAGATACGCAGTATTTT.

For the CDR3, the DNA is TGTGCCAGCAGCGTTTGGGCTAGCGGGAGCTCCGGGGAGCTGTTTTTT. Protein sequence: CASSVWASGSSGELFF. The rearrangement joins TRBV9 to TRBJ2-2, with 10 positions matching TRBD2. V was pared by 2 bases and J by 6 bases, with 7 bases of the junction left unmatched. The germline gives CDR1 SGDLS, CDR2 YYNGEE. The length of the CDR3 is 16 residues.

The CDR3 region is CASSLQPGQTYEQYF. Written as DNA, the CDR3 is TGTGCCAGCAGCTTACAACCGGGACAGACCTACGAGCAGTACTTC. The rearrangement joins TRBV7-2 to TRBJ2-7, with TRBD1 matching over 7 bases. V was clipped by 2 bases and J by 2 bases; unmatched bases: 6. CDR1 and CDR2 from the germline V gene are SGHTA and FQGNSA. This CDR3 has 15 amino acids.

This chain connects TRBV19 to TRBJ2-3; D may be TRBD2 (6 bases). V lost 5 bases to trimming and J lost 0 bases, with 12 bases between them. The V gene's germline CDR1 is LNHDA and CDR2 SQIVND (reference sequence). CDR3 length equals 15 residues. The CDR3 DNA is TGTGCCAGTAGTCCTTCCGGGACTAGCACAGATACGCAGTATTTT. Translated, it gives CASSPSGTSTDTQYF.

The chain is built from TRBV7-9 and TRBJ2-7; a possible D gene is TRBD1 (5 bases). The CDR3 runs 16 residues. V lost 5 bases to trimming and J lost 3 bases, with 20 bases between them. Germline assignment: CDR1 SEHNR and CDR2 FQNEAQ (reference sequence). As DNA, the CDR3 is TGTGCCAGCAGCCCCGACCGACAGACACCCCTCTACGAGCAGTACTTC. This gives the protein CASSPDRQTPLYEQYF.

This clone was detected a few times. This chain uses TRBV4-1 with TRBJ1-2; 7 bases match TRBD1. The CDR3 totals 16 residues. The germline gives CDR1 MGHRA, CDR2 YSYEKL. V gave up 3 bases and J gave up 0 bases; unmatched junction bases: 7. CDR3 in amino acids: CASSQAAGQTNYGYTF. Here the CDR3 DNA reads TGCGCCAGCAGCCAGGCAGCGGGACAGACTAACTATGGCTACACCTTC.

This sequence joins TRBV14 and TRBJ2-7, with D tentatively TRBD1 (7 bases). Per the germline V gene, CDR1 is SGHDN and CDR2 is FVKESK. V was cut by 3 bases and J by 2 bases, with 14 bases left in between. This CDR3 spans 15 amino acids. CDR3 nucleotide sequence: TGTGCCAGCAGCCAGTGGCAGGGGGAGGCCTACGAGCAGTACTTC. Amino acids: CASSQWQGEAYEQYF. The complete variable domain, with remaining parts taken from reference TRBV14 and TRBJ2-7, reads EAGVTQFPSHSVIEKGQTVTLRCDPISGHDNLYWYRRVMGKEIKFLLHFVKESKQDESGMPNNRFLAERTGGTYSTLKVQPAELEDSGVYFCASSQWQGEAYEQYFGPGTRLTVT.

In the case of this clone: This CDR3 is also generated by other DNA sequences in the sample. The chain uses TRBV5-1 and TRBJ2-3, with D unclear. There are 13 residues in the CDR3. Trimming took off 0 bases at V and 1 base at J, with 3 bases between the two ends. Germline V gene data show CDR1 as SGHRS and CDR2 as YFSETQ. The CDR3 DNA is TGCGCCAGCAGCTTGGGAGGCACAGATACGCAGTATTTT. The encoded protein is CASSLGGTDTQYF.